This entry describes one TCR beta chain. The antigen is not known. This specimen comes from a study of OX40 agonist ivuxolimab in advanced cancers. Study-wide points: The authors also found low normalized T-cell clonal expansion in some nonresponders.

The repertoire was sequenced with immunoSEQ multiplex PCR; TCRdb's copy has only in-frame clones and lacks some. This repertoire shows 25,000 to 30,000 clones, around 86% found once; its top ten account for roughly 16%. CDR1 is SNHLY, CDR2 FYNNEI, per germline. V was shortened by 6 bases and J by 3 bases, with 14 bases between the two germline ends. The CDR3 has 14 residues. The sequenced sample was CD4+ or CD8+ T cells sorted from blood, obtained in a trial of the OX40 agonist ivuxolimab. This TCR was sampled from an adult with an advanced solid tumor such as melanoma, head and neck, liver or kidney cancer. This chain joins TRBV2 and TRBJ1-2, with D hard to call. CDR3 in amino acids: CASRQTWQDYGYTF. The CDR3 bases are TGTGCCAGCAGACAAACATGGCAGGACTATGGCTACACCTTC.